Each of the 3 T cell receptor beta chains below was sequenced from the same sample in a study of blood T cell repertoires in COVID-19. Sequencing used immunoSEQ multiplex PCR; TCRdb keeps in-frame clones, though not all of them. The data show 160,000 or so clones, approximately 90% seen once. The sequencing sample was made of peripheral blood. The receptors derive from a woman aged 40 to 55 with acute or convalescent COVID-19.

The CDR3 here is CASSEAGGQGNEKLFF. In DNA, the CDR3 is TGTGCCAGCAGTGAAGCTGGGGGACAGGGGAATGAAAAACTGTTTTTT. The gene calls are TRBV6-1 and TRBJ1-4; the match to TRBD1 covers 10 bases. The CDR3 loop spans 16 amino acids. CDR1 is MNHNS and CDR2 is SASEGT in the germline V gene. Trimming cost V 0 bases and J 5 bases; bases outside gene matches: 3.

In DNA form, the CDR3 reads TGTGCCAGCAGCTCGGGGCGGGAGGGCCTCACAGATACGCAGTATTTT. This gives the protein CASSSGREGLTDTQYF. The rearrangement uses TRBV2 and TRBJ2-3; 9 nucleotides match TRBD2. V lost 6 bases to trimming and J lost 2 bases; unmatched junction nucleotides: 9. Germline V lookup: CDR1 SNHLY, CDR2 FYNNEI. The CDR3 runs to 16 residues.

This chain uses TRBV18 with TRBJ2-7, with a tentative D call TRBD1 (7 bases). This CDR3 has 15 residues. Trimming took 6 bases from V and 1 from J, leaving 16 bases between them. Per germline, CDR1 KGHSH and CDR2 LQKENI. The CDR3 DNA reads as TGTGCCAGCTCGGGCGGGACAGTGAAATCCTACGAGCAGTACTTC. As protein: CASSGGTVKSYEQYF.